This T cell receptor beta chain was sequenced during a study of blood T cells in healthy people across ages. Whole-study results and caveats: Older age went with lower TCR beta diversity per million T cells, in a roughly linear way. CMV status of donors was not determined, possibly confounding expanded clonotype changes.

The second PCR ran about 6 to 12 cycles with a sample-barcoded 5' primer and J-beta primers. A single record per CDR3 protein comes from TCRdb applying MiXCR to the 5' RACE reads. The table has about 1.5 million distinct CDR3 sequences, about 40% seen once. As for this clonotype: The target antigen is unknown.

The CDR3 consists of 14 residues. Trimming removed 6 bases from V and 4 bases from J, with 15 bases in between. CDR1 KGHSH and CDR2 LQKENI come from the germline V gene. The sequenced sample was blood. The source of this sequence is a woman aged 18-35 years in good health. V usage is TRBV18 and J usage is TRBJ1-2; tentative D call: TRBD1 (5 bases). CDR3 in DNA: TGTGCCAGCTCCCCTACCGACAGTCTCTATGGCTACACCTTC. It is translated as CASSPTDSLYGYTF.